Listed below are T cell receptor beta chains from one sample, sequenced in a study of early T cells in non-severe SARS-CoV-2 infection. From the 5' RACE reads, TCRdb called clonotypes with MiXCR, one entry per CDR3 protein. This sample has about 50,000 distinct CDR3 sequences, with about 10% found just once. Sequencing was performed on whole blood. These receptors all stem from an adult who was a healthcare worker with PCR-confirmed SARS-CoV-2 infection or an uninfected control (not recorded which). The CDR3 runs from the conserved cysteine through the conserved F or W. D genes are given only for firm matches. Clone size appears in some rows only: once, few, many, or a class for an expanded clone.

>16|TRBD2|TRBJ2-3|few|TRBV5-5
TGTGCCAGCAGCTTGGGCGCGACTAGCGGCACAGATACGCAGTATTTT
CASSLGATSGTDTQYF
>17|NA|TRBJ2-1|many|TRBV12-5
TGTGCTAGTGGTTTGGTACTTTGGGGGAACCCCTACAATGAGCAGTTCTTC
CASGLVLWGNPYNEQFF
>15|NA|TRBJ2-7|many|TRBV7-2
TGTGCCAGCAGCTTAAGCCCCGGGTCTCATTACGAGCAGTACTTC
CASSLSPGSHYEQYF
>18|TRBD2|TRBJ2-3|few|TRBV7-3
TGTGCCAGCAGCTTAATGCCAATAGCGGGAGGACCCACAGATACGCAGTATTTT
CASSLMPIAGGPTDTQYF
>15|NA|TRBJ1-1|many|TRBV28
TGTGCCAGCAGACCGACCTTCGACGGCTACACTGAAGCTTTCTTT
CASRPTFDGYTEAFF
>16|NA|TRBJ2-1|few|TRBV10-3
TGTGCCATCAGTGAGGCCCCCGGGACACCTAACAATGAGCAGTTCTTC
CAISEAPGTPNNEQFF
>14|NA|TRBJ1-5|many|TRBV11-2
TGTGCCAGCAGCTCCACCTCTGGGGTTGAGCCCCAGCATTTT
CASSSTSGVEPQHF
>13|NA|TRBJ2-1|NA|TRBV24-1
TGTGCCACCAGGCCCGACTGGCTAGGTGAGCAGTTCTTC
CATRPDWLGEQFF
>15|NA|TRBJ2-1|NA|TRBV9
TGTGCCAGCAGCGTTGAGACTAGTGGGCACAATGAGCAGTTCTTC
CASSVETSGHNEQFF
>17|NA|TRBJ2-3|many|TRBV3-1
TGTGCCAGCAGCCAAGATTTGTACGGGAGAGGAGCAGATACGCAGTATTTT
CASSQDLYGRGADTQYF
>15|TRBD2|TRBJ2-7|few|TRBV29-1
TGCAGCGTTGAAGACGTGTCTAGCGGGACCTACGAGCAGTACTTC
CSVEDVSSGTYEQYF
>12|NA|TRBJ2-7|NA|TRBV7-2
TGTGCCAGCAGCGCAAAGATCTACGAGCAGTACTTC
CASSAKIYEQYF
>15|NA|TRBJ2-1|many|TRBV11-1
TGTGCCAGCAGCGTCGACTGGGGGAGCTACAATGAGCAGTTCTTC
CASSVDWGSYNEQFF
>14|TRBD2|TRBJ2-1|many|TRBV19
TGTGCCAGTAGTATCGGCCTAGCGGGAGTTGAGCAGTTCTTC
CASSIGLAGVEQFF
>18|NA|TRBJ2-5|many|TRBV12-3/TRBV12-4
TGTGCCAGCAGCACCGGGACCAAACCCCGGTTTTCCCGGGAGACCCAGTACTTC
CASSTGTKPRFSRETQYF
>14|TRBD1|TRBJ2-7|many|TRBV7-9
TGTGCCAGCAGCACCGGGACAGGCTCCTACGAGCAGTACTTC
CASSTGTGSYEQYF
>15|TRBD1|TRBJ2-3|few|TRBV28
TGTGCCAGCAGTTTATACAGGGGGCGGACAGATACGCAGTATTTT
CASSLYRGRTDTQYF
>16|NA|TRBJ2-7|few|TRBV10-3
TGTGCCACCATTGATCCCGGGACGGGAAGCTCCTACGAGCAGTACTTC
CATIDPGTGSSYEQYF
>12|NA|TRBJ2-5|many|TRBV20-1
TGCAGTGCTAGAGTTACAGGGGAGACCCAGTACTTC
CSARVTGETQYF
>14|TRBD1|TRBJ1-1|many|TRBV9
TGTGCCAGCAGCCCCCAGACAGGGGACACTGAAGCTTTCTTT
CASSPQTGDTEAFF
>14|TRBD1|TRBJ1-2|many|TRBV19
TGTGCCAGTAGTACCGTTAGGGACAGCTATGGCTACACCTTC
CASSTVRDSYGYTF
>12|NA|TRBJ1-6|many|TRBV11-2
TGTGCCAGCTCGCAGGTCAATTCACCCCTCCACTTT
CASSQVNSPLHF
>15|TRBD1|TRBJ1-5|many|TRBV2
TGTGCCAGCAGTCGGGACAGGGGAGTTGATCAGCCCCAGCATTTT
CASSRDRGVDQPQHF
>15|TRBD2|TRBJ2-1|many|TRBV14
TGTGCCAGCAGCCAAGGGGCTAGCGGCTACAATGAGCAGTTCTTC
CASSQGASGYNEQFF
>16|TRBD1|TRBJ2-5|many|TRBV6-5
TGTGCCAGCAGCCAAGGGACAGGGGCCCCCTCGGTGACCCAGTACTTC
CASSQGTGAPSVTQYF
>15|NA|TRBJ2-2|few|TRBV7-3
TGTGCCAGCGCCCCGTGGGGGGCAAGGACCGGGGAGCTGTTTTTT
CASAPWGARTGELFF
>15|NA|TRBJ2-2|many|TRBV7-9
TGTGCCAGCAGCTTAAGGGTCGAGGTGTCCGGGGAGCTGTTTTTT
CASSLRVEVSGELFF
>19|TRBD2|TRBJ2-1|NA|TRBV18
TGTGCCAGCACTCCTGGGATCGGATTAGCGGGACGTGGCAACAATGAGCAGTTCTTC
CASTPGIGLAGRGNNEQFF
>15|NA|TRBJ1-2|many|TRBV28
TGTGCCAGCAGTTTAAGTGCGGGAGGCGGCTATGGCTACACCTTC
CASSLSAGGGYGYTF
>11|NA|TRBJ2-5|many|TRBV7-9
TGTGCCAGCAGCCTAACGGAGACCCAGTACTTC
CASSLTETQYF
>14|NA|TRBJ2-1|many|TRBV28
TGTGCCAGCAGTAAGGGGTCCCCGTGGAATGAGCAGTTCTTC
CASSKGSPWNEQFF
>16|NA|TRBJ2-7|NA|TRBV28
TGTGCCAGCAGTTTATGGTTGGACGGCAGCTCCTACGAGCAGTACTTC
CASSLWLDGSSYEQYF
>17|TRBD2|TRBJ2-7|many|TRBV14
TGTGCCAGCAGCCAAGATGGGGCCGCGGGAGTAGACTACGAGCAGTACTTC
CASSQDGAAGVDYEQYF
>18|TRBD1|TRBJ2-1|few|TRBV6-1
TGTGCCAGCAGTGAAATAAGGTGGGACAGGGAAGGAATGAATGAGCAGTTCTTC
CASSEIRWDREGMNEQFF
>12|TRBD2|TRBJ2-1|NA|TRBV28
TGTGCCAGCAGGGTTAGCGGGAGAGAGCAGTTCTTC
CASRVSGREQFF
>15|NA|TRBJ2-3|many|TRBV7-8
TGTGCCAGCAGCTTAGAAGCCTTTAGCGGAATAACGCAGTATTTT
CASSLEAFSGITQYF
>16|NA|TRBJ2-2|many|TRBV28
TGTGCCAGCAGGGGGGGTGGCGGAGGGAACACCGGGGAGCTGTTTTTT
CASRGGGGGNTGELFF
>14|NA|TRBJ1-2|NA|TRBV29-1
TGCAGCGTTGAAGATACTGGGCAGGGGTATGGCTACACCTTC
CSVEDTGQGYGYTF
>14|TRBD2|TRBJ2-1|many|TRBV12-3/TRBV12-4
TGTGCCAGCAGCCGGCTAGCGGGAGGATTAGAGCAGTTCTTC
CASSRLAGGLEQFF
>12|NA|TRBJ1-1|NA|TRBV12-3/TRBV12-4
TGTGCCAGCAGCGTCTCCGCCGGTGAAGCTTTCTTT
CASSVSAGEAFF
>16|TRBD1|TRBJ2-5|many|TRBV4-1
TGCGCCAGCAGCCAAGAAGGACGACAGGGGGAAGAGACCCAGTACTTC
CASSQEGRQGEETQYF
>13|NA|TRBJ1-6|NA|TRBV12-3/TRBV12-4
TGTGCCAGCAGTTTTCAGGCTAATTCACCCCTCCACTTT
CASSFQANSPLHF
>13|NA|TRBJ2-3|NA|TRBV27
TGTGCCAGCAGTCCAGAGTTGGGGGATACGCAGTATTTT
CASSPELGDTQYF
>12|NA|TRBJ2-1|many|TRBV7-2
TGTGCCAGCAGCTTAGGGGGTGATGAGCAGTTCTTC
CASSLGGDEQFF
>14|NA|TRBJ1-2|many|TRBV27
TGTGCCAGCAGTTTAATCTGGGGGGGTGAGGGCTACACCTTC
CASSLIWGGEGYTF
>15|TRBD2|TRBJ2-1|many|TRBV13
TGTGCCAGCAGCGGCCGACTAGCGGGAGTGGATGAGCAGTTCTTC
CASSGRLAGVDEQFF
>16|NA|TRBJ2-4|NA|TRBV2
TGTGCCAGCAGGCCACGGGGCCCGGATGCCAAAAACATTCAGTACTTC
CASRPRGPDAKNIQYF
>12|NA|TRBJ1-2|many|TRBV30
TGTGCCTGGAAAGTGGGCTACTATGGCTACACCTTC
CAWKVGYYGYTF
>16|NA|TRBJ1-5|few|TRBV28
TGTGCCAGCAGAACGGGGACAATCAGTAGCAATCAGCCCCAGCATTTT
CASRTGTISSNQPQHF
>12|NA|TRBJ2-2|many|TRBV6-1
TGTGCCAGCAGGCTGCACACCGGGGAGCTGTTTTTT
CASRLHTGELFF
>15|TRBD2|TRBJ2-1|NA|TRBV9
TGTGCCAGCAGCGTAGGGGAGGGACTAGCGAACGAGCAGTTCTTC
CASSVGEGLANEQFF
>13|NA|TRBJ2-7|many|TRBV6-5
TGTGCCAGCAGAACGTACAGCTCCTACGAGCAGTACTTC
CASRTYSSYEQYF
>17|TRBD2|TRBJ2-1|many|TRBV15
TGTGCCACCAGCAGGTCCCTTCGAGGGCGGGAGAGGAGTGAGCAGTTCTTC
CATSRSLRGRERSEQFF
>18|TRBD2|TRBJ2-1|NA|TRBV20-1
TGCAGTGCTAGAGATATCCCCAAGACTAGCGGGAGAGTCAATGAGCAGTTCTTC
CSARDIPKTSGRVNEQFF
>13|TRBD1|TRBJ1-2|many|TRBV7-2
TGTGCCAGCAGCCCACAGGGGGCGAGTGGCTACACCTTC
CASSPQGASGYTF
>20|TRBD2|TRBJ2-2|few|TRBV12-3/TRBV12-4
TGTGCCAGCAGCGCCAGGCATCTAGCGGGATTCTCCTCGGAGACCGGGGAGCTGTTTTTT
CASSARHLAGFSSETGELFF
>12|NA|TRBJ1-1|many|TRBV20-1
TGCAGTGCTAGAGAGTGGGTAACTGAAGCTTTCTTT
CSAREWVTEAFF
>15|NA|TRBJ2-1|NA|TRBV7-2
TGTGCCAGCAGCTTAGAGGGGGACTCCTACAATGAGCAGTTCTTC
CASSLEGDSYNEQFF
>17|NA|TRBJ2-2|few|TRBV5-1
TGCGCCAGCAGCTTAGTGACAGGCGACGCGAACACCGGGGAGCTGTTTTTT
CASSLVTGDANTGELFF